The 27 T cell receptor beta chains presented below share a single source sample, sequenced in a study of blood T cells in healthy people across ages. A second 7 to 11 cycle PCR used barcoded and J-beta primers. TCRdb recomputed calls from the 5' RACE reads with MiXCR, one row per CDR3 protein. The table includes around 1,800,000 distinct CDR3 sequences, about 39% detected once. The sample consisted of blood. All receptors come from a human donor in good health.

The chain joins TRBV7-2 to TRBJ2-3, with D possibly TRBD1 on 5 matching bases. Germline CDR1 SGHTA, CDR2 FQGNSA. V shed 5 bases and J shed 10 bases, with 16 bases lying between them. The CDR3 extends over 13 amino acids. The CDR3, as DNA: TGTGCCAGCAGCCCAGCCCGGGCACAGGCGCAGTATTTT. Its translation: CASSPARAQAQYF.

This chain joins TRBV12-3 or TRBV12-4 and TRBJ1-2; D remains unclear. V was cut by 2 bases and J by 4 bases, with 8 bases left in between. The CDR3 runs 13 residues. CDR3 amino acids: CASSLIQLYGYTF. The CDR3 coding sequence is TGTGCCAGCAGTTTAATACAGCTCTATGGCTACACCTTC.

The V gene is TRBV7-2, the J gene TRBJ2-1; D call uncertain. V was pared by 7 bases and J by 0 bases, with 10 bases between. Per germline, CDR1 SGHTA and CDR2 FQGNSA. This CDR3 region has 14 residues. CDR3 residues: CASTFWSSYNEQFF. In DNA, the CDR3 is TGTGCCAGCACCTTCTGGAGCTCCTACAATGAGCAGTTCTTC.

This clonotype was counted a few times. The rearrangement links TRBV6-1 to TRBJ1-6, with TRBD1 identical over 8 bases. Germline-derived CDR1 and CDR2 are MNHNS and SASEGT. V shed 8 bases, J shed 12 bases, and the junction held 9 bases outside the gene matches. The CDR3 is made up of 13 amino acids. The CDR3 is CASGQGGLRPLHF. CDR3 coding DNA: TGTGCCAGCGGACAGGGAGGATTGAGACCCCTCCACTTT.

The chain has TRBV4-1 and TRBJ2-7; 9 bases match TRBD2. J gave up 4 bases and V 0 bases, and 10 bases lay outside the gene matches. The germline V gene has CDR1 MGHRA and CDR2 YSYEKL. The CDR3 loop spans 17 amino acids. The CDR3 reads CASSQEVAAGGAYEQYF. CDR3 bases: TGCGCCAGCAGCCAAGAGGTTGCGGCGGGGGGGGCTTACGAGCAGTACTTC.

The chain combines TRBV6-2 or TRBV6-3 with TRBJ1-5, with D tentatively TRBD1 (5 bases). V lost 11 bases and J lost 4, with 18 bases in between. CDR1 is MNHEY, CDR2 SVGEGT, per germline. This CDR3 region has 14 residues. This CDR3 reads CAANNRLWNQPQHF. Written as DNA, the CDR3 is TGTGCCGCGAATAACAGGCTATGGAATCAGCCCCAGCATTTT.

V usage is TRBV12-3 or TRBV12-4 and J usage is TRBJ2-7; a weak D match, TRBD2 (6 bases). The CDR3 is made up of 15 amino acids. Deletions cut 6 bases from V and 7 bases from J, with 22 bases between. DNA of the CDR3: TGTGCCAGCAGCCCCGGGGGACTCTCCTACAATGAGCAGTACTTC. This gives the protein CASSPGGLSYNEQYF.

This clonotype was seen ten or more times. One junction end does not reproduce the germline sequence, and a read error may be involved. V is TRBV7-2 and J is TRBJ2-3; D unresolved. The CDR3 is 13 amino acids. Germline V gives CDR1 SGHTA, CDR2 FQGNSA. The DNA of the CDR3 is TGCGCCAGCAGCCTCGAACGCAGGGATACGCAGTATTTT. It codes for CASSLERRDTQYF.

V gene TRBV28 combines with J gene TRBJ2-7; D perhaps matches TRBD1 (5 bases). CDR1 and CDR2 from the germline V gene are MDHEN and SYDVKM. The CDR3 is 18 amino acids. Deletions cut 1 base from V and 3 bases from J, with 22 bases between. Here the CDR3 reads CASSLFVGRESSRYEQYF. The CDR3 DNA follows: TGTGCCAGCAGTTTATTTGTCGGCAGGGAAAGTTCCCGCTACGAGCAGTACTTC.

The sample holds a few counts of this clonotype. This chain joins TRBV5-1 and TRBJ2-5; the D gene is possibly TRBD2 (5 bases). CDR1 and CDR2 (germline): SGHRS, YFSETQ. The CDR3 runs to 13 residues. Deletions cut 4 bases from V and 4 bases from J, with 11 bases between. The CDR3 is CASSTGVPETQYF. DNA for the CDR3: TGCGCCAGCAGCACCGGGGTCCCAGAGACCCAGTACTTC.

The CDR3 sequence is CASSYTEGQGFDTEAFF. The CDR3 DNA is TGTGCCAGCAGTTACACCGAGGGACAGGGATTCGACACTGAAGCTTTCTTT. This chain links TRBV6-2 or TRBV6-3 with TRBJ1-1, with TRBD1 matching 9 bases. The CDR3 is 17 residues long. Per germline, CDR1 MNHEY and CDR2 SVGEGT. V shed 2 bases, J shed 3 bases, and the junction held 10 bases outside the gene matches.

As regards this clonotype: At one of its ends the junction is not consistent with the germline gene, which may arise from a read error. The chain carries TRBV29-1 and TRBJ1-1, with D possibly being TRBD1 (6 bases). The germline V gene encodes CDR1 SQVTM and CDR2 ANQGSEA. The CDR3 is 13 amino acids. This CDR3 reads CSGLTTGNPEAFF. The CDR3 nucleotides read TGCAGCGGCCTGACCACAGGGAACCCTGAAGCTTTCTTT.

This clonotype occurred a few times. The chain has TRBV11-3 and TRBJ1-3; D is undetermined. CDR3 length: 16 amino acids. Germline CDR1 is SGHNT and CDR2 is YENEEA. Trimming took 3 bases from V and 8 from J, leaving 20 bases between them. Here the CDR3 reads CASSLPPDLRRDTIYF. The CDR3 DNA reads TGTGCCAGCAGCTTGCCCCCGGACCTTCGTAGGGACACCATATATTTT.

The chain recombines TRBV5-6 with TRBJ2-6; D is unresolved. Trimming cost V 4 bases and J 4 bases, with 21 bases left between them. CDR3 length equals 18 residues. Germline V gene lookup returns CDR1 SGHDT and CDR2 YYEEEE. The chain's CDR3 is CASSPSYSLWGGANVLTF. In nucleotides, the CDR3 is TGTGCCAGCAGCCCATCCTACTCCCTCTGGGGAGGGGCCAACGTCCTGACTTTC. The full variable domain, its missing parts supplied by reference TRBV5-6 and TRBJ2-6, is DAGVTQSPTHLIKTRGQQVTLRCSPKSGHDTVSWYQQALGQGPQFIFQYYEEEERQRGNFPDRFSGHQFPNYSSELNVNALLLGDSALYLCASSPSYSLWGGANVLTFGAGSRLTVL.

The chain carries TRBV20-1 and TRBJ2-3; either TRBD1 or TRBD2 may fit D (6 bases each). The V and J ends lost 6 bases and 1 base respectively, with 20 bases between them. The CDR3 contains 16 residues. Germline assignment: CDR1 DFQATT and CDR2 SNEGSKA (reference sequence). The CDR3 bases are TGCAGTGCCTTGGGGGCAAGGGGCGGGGGCACAGATACGCAGTATTTT. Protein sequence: CSALGARGGGTDTQYF.

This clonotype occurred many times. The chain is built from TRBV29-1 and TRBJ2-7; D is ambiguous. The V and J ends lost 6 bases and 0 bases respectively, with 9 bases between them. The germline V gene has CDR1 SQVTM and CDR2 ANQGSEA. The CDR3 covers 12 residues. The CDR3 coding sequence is TGCAGCGTGCGACCCACCTCCTACGAGCAGTACTTC. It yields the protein CSVRPTSYEQYF.

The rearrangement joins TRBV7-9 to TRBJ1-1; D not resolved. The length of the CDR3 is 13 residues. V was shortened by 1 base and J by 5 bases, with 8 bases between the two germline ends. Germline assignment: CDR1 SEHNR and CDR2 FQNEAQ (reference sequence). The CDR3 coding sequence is TGTGCCAGCAGCTTAGACCCATGGACTGAAGCTTTCTTT. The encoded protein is CASSLDPWTEAFF.

The DNA of the CDR3 is TGCAGCGTTGACCCGGGATTAGATGAGCAGTTCTTC. Translated: CSVDPGLDEQFF. The V and J genes are TRBV29-1 and TRBJ2-1; TRBD2 is a possible D gene (5 bases). V was cut by 3 bases and J by 8 bases, with 11 bases left in between. Per the germline V gene, CDR1 is SQVTM and CDR2 is ANQGSEA. This CDR3 spans 12 amino acids.

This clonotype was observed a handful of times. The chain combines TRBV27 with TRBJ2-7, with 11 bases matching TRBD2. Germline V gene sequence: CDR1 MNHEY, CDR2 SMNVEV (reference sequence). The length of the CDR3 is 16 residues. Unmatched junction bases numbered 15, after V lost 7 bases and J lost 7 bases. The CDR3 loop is CASTSSGGQLPLEQYF. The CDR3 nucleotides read TGTGCCAGCACGTCTAGCGGGGGGCAGCTCCCCCTGGAGCAGTACTTC.

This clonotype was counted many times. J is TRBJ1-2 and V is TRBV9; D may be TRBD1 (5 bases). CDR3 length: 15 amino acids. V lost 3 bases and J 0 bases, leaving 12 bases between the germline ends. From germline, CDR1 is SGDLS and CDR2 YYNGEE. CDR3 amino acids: CASSDGAETNYGYTF. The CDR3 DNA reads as TGTGCCAGCAGCGACGGGGCGGAGACTAACTATGGCTACACCTTC. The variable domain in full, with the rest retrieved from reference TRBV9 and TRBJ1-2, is DSGVTQTPKHLITATGQRVTLRCSPRSGDLSVYWYQQSLDQGLQFLIQYYNGEERAKGNILERFSAQQFPDLHSELNLSSLELGDSALYFCASSDGAETNYGYTFGSGTRLTVV.

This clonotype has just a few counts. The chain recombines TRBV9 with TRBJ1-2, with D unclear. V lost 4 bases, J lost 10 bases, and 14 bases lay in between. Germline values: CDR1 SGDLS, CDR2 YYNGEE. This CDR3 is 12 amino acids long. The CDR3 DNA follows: TGTGCCAGCAGCAGTGGGGAGAGGGCCTACACCTTC. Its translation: CASSSGERAYTF.

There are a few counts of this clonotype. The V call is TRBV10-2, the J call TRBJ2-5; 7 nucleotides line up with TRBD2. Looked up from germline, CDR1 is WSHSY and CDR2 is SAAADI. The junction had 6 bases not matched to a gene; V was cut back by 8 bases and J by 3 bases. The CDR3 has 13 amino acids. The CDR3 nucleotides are TGCGCCAGCGGGCAAACTAGCGAAGAGACCCAGTACTTC. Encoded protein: CASGQTSEETQYF.

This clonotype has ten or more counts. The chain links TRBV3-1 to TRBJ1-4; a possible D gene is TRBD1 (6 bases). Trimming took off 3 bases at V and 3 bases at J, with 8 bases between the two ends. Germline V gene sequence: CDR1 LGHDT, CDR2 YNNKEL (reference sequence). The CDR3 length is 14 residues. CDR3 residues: CASSHRGSNEKLFF. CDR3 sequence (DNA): TGTGCCAGCAGCCACAGGGGTTCTAATGAAAAACTGTTTTTT.

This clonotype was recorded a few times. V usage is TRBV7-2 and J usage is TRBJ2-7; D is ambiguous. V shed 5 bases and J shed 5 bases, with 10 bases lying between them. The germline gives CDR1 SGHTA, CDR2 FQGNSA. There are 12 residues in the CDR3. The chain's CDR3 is CASSPAFNEQYF. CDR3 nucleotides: TGTGCCAGCAGCCCGGCATTTAACGAGCAGTACTTC.

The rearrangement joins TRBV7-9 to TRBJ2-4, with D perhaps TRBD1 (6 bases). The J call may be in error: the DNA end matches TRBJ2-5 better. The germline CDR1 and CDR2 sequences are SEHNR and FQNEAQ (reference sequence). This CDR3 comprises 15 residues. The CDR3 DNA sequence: TGTGCCAGCAGTAGCACCGGGACACTTCAAGAGACCCAGTACTTC. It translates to CASSSTGTLQETQYF.

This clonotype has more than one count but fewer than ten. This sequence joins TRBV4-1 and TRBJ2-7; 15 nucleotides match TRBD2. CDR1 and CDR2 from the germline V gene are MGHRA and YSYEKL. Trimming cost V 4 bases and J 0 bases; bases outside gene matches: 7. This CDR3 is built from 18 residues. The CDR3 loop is CASSPAGLAGGPSYEQYF. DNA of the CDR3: TGCGCCAGCAGCCCCGCGGGACTAGCGGGGGGCCCCTCCTACGAGCAGTACTTC.

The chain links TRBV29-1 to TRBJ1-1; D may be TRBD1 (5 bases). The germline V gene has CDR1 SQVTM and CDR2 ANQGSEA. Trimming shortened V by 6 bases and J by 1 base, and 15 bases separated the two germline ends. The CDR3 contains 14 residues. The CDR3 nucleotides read TGCAGCGTGTCCCGCGGGGGGGAGAACACTGAAGCTTTCTTT. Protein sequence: CSVSRGGENTEAFF.